This record concerns one T cell receptor (beta chain) sequence. The antigen is undetermined. This specimen belongs to a study of blood T cells in healthy people across ages. Trimming left V 2 bases short and J 1 base short, with 14 bases between. The CDR3 runs 16 residues. Germline values: CDR1 MGHRA, CDR2 YSYEKL. Study observations and caveats: Changes in expanded clonotypes were possibly confounded, as the CMV status of donors was unknown.

A J-beta primer mix and a sample-barcoded 5' primer were used in a second PCR of roughly 7 to 12 cycles. TCRdb ran MiXCR on the 5' RACE reads and lists one entry per CDR3 protein. This table has approximately 1,000,000 distinct CDR3 sequences, under 55% appearing once. Each donor was a healthy Caucasian individual from Russia, aged 6 to 90. This chain uses TRBV4-1 with TRBJ2-5; tentative D call: TRBD1 (5 bases). The sample was blood. This receptor was obtained from a woman aged 60-70 years in good health. CDR3 sequence: CASSQQDRTFQETQYF. CDR3 DNA sequence: TGCGCCAGCAGCCAACAAGACAGAACGTTCCAAGAGACCCAGTACTTC.